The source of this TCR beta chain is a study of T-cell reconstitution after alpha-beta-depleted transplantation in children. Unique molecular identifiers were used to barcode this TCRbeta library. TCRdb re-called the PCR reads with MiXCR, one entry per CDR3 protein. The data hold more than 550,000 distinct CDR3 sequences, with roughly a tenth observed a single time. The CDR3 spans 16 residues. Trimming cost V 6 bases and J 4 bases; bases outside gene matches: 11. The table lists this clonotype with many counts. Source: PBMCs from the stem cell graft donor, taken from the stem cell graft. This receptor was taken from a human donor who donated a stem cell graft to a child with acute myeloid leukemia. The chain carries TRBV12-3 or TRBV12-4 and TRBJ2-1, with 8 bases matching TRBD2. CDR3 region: CASREGPGGAYNEQFF. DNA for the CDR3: TGTGCCAGCAGGGAGGGGCCGGGGGGGGCTTACAATGAGCAGTTCTTC.